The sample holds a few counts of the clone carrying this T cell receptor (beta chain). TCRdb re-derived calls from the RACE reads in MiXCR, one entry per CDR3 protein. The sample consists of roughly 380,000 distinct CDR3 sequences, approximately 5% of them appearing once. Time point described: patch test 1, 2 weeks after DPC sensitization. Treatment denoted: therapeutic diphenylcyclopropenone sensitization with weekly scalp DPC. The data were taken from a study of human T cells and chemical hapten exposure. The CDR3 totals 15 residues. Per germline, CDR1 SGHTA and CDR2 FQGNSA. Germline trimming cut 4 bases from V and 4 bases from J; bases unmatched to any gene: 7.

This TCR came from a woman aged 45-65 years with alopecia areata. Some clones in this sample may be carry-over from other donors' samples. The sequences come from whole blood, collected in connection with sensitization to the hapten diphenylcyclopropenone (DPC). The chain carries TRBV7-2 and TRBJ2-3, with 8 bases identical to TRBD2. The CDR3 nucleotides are TGTGCCAGCAGCTCCCTAGCGGGCGCCCCAGATACGCAGTATTTT. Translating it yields CASSSLAGAPDTQYF.